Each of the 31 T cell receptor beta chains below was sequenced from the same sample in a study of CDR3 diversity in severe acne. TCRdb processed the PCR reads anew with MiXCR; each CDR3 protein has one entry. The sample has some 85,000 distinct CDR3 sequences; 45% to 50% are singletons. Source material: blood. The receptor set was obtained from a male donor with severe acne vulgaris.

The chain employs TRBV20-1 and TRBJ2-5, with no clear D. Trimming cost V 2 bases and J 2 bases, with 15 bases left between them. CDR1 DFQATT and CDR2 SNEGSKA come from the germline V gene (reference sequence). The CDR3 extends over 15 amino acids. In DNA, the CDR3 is TGCAGTGCTAGATGGATGGGTCCATCACAAGAGACCCAGTACTTC. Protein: CSARWMGPSQETQYF.

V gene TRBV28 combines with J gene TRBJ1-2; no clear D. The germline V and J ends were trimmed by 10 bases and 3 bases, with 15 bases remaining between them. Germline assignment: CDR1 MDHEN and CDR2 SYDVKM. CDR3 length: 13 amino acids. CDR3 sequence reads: CATTVPFYYGYTF. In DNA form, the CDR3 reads TGTGCCACCACAGTACCCTTTTACTATGGCTACACCTTC.

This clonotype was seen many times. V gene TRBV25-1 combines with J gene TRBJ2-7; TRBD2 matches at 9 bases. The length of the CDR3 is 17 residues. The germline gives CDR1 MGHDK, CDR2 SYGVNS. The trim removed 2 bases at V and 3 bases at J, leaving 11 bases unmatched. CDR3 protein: CASSEAGLAPNRYEQYV. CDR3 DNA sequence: TGTGCCAGCAGTGAAGCAGGACTAGCGCCAAACCGCTACGAGCAGTACGTC.

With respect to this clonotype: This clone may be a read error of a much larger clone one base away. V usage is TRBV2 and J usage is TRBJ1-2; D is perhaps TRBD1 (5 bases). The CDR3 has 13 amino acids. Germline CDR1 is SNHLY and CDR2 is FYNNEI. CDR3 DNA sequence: TGTGCCAGCAGGGAAGAGACAGACCCTGGCCACACCTTC. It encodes CASREETDPGHTF.

Here the CDR3 DNA reads TGTGCCAGCGGTACGGGAAACACTGAAGCTTTCTTT. Its translation is CASGTGNTEAFF. The chain couples TRBV9 to TRBJ1-1; D is unresolved. V lost 7 bases and J lost 2, with 9 bases in between. The germline CDR1 and CDR2 sequences are SGDLS and YYNGEE. There are 12 residues in the CDR3.

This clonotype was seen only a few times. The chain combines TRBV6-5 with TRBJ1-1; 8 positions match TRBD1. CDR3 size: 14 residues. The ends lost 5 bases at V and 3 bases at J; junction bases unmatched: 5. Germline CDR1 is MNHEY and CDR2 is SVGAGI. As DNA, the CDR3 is TGTGCCAGCAGTCGAACAGGGGGGGACACTGAAGCTTTCTTT. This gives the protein CASSRTGGDTEAFF.

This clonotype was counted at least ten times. CDR3 in DNA: TGTGCCAGCAGCTTTACAGCGGGAGCAGATACGCAGTATTTT. Its protein product is CASSFTAGADTQYF. V usage is TRBV7-9 and J usage is TRBJ2-3, with 8 bases lining up with TRBD2. Germline V lookup: CDR1 SEHNR, CDR2 FQNEAQ (reference sequence). This CDR3 has 14 amino acids. V dropped 3 bases and J dropped 4; count of bases not matched to a gene: 3.

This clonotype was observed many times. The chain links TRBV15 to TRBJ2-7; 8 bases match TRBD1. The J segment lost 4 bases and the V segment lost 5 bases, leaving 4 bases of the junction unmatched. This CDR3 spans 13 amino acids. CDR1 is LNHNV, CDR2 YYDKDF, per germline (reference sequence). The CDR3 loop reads CATSPQGGYEQYF. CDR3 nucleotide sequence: TGTGCCACCAGCCCACAGGGGGGTTACGAGCAGTACTTC.

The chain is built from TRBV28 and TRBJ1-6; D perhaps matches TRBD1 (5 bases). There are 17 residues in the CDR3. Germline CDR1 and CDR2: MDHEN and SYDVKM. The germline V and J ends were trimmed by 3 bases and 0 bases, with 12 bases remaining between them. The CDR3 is CASSFTSGGSYNSPLHF. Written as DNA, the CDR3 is TGTGCCAGCAGTTTCACTTCGGGGGGCTCCTATAATTCACCCCTCCACTTT.

CDR3 residues: CASSDGAGSGGELFF. The DNA for the CDR3 is TGTGCCAGCAGTGATGGGGCAGGGAGTGGCGGGGAGCTGTTTTTT. This chain links TRBV2 with TRBJ2-2, with D possibly called TRBD1 or TRBD2 (5 bases each). This CDR3 comprises 15 residues. V was pared by 3 bases and J by 7 bases, with 15 bases between. The germline CDR1 and CDR2 sequences are SNHLY and FYNNEI.

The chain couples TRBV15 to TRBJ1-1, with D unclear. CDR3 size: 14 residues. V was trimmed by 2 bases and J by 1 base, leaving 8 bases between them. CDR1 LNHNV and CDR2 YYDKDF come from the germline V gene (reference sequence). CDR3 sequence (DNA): TGTGCCACCAGCAGACAGACCTGGAACACTGAAGCTTTCTTT. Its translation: CATSRQTWNTEAFF. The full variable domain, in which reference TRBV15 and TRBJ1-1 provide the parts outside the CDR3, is DAMVIQNPRYQVTQFGKPVTLSCSQTLNHNVMYWYQQKSSQAPKLLFHYYDKDFNNEADTPDNFQSRRPNTSFCFLDIRSPGLGDTAMYLCATSRQTWNTEAFFGQGTRLTVV.

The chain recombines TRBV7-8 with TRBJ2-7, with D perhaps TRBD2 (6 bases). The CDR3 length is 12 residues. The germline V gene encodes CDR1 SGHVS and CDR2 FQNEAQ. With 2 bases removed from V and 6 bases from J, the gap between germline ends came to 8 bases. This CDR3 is CASSLMGLEQYF. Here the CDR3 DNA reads TGTGCCAGCAGCTTAATGGGACTCGAGCAGTACTTC.

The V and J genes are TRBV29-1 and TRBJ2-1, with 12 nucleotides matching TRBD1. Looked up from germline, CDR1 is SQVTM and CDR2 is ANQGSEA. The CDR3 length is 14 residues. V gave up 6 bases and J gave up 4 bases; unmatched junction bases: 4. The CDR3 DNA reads TGCAGCGTGGAGGGACAGGGGGCGTACAATGAGCAGTTCTTC. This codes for CSVEGQGAYNEQFF.

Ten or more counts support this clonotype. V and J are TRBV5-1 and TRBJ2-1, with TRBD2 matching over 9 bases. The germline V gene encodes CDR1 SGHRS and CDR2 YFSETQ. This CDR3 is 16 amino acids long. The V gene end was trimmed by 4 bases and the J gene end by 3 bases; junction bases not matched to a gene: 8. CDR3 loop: CASSPPRLADYNEQFF. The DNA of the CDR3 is TGCGCCAGCAGCCCCCCACGACTAGCGGACTACAATGAGCAGTTCTTC.

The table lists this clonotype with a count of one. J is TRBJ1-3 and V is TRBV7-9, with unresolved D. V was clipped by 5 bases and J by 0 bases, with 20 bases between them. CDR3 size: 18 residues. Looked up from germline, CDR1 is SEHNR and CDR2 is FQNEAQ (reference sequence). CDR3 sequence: CASSATSPVWVSGNTIYF. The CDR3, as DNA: TGTGCCAGCAGCGCGACCTCTCCCGTCTGGGTCTCTGGAAACACCATATATTTT. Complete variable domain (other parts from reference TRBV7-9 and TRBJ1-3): DTGVSQNPRHKITKRGQNVTFRCDPISEHNRLYWYRQTLGQGPEFLTYFQNEAQLEKSRLLSDRFSAERPKGSFSTLEIQRTEQGDSAMYLCASSATSPVWVSGNTIYFGEGSWLTVV.

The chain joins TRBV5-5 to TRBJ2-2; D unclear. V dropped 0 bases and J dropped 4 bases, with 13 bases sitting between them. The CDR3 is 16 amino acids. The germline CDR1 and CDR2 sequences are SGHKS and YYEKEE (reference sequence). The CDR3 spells CASSLVSLPITGELFF. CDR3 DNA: TGTGCCAGCAGCTTGGTCTCCCTTCCAATCACCGGGGAGCTGTTTTTT.

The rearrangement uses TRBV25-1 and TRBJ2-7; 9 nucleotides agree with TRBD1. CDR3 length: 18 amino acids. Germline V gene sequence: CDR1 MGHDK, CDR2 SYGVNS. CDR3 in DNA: TGTGCTAGCTCCCGAATAGTAGCCGGGACAGGGAGTGTTTACGAGCAGTACTTC. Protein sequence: CASSRIVAGTGSVYEQYF.

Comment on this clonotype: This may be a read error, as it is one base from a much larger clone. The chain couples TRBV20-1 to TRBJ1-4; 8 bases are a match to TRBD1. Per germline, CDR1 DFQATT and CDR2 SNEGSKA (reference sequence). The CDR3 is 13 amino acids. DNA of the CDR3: TGCAGTGCCAGGGGGCTGGAGGATGAAGAACTGTTTTTT. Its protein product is CSARGLEDEELFF.

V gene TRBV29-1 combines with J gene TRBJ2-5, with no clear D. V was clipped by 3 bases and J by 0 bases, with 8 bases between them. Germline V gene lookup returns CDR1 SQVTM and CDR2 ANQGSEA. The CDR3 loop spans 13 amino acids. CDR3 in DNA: TGCAGCGTTGAGGTCGGGTACCAAGAGACCCAGTACTTC. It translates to CSVEVGYQETQYF. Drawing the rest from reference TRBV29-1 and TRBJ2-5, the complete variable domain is SAVISQKPSRDICQRGTSLTIQCQVDSQVTMMFWYRQQPGQSLTLIATANQGSEATYESGFVIDKFPISRPNLTFSTLTVSNMSPEDSSIYLCSVEVGYQETQYFGPGTRLLVL.

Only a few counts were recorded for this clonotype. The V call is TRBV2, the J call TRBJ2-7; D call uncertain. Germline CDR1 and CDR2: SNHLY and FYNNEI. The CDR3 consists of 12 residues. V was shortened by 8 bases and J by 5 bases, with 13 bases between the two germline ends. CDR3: CASVVSTHEQYF. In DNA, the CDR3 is TGTGCCAGCGTCGTTAGTACCCACGAGCAGTACTTC.

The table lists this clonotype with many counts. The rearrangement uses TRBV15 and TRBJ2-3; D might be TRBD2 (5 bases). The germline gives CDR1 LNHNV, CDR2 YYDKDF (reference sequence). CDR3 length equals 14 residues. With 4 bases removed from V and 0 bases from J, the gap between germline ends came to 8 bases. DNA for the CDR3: TGTGCCACCAGCACTCGGGAAAGCACAGATACGCAGTATTTT. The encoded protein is CATSTRESTDTQYF.

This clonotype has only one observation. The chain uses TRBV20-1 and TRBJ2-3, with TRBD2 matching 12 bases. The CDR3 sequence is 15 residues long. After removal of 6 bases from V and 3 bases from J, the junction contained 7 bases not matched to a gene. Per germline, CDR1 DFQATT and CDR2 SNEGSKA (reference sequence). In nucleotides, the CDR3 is TGCAGTGCGCTGAGGACTAGCGGGATGACAGATACGCAGTATTTT. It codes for CSALRTSGMTDTQYF.

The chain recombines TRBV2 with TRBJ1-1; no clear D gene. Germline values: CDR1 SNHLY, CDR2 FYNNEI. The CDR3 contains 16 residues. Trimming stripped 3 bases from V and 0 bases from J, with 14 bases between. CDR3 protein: CASSDQWAGLNTEAFF. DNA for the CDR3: TGTGCCAGCAGTGATCAGTGGGCCGGCCTGAACACTGAAGCTTTCTTT.

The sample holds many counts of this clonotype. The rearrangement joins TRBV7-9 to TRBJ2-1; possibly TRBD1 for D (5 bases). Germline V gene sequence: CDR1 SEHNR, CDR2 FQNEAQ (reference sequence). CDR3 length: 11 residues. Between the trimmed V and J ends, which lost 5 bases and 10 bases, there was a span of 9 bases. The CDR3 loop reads CASSRQNEQFF. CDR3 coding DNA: TGTGCCAGCAGCCGACAGAACGAGCAGTTCTTC.

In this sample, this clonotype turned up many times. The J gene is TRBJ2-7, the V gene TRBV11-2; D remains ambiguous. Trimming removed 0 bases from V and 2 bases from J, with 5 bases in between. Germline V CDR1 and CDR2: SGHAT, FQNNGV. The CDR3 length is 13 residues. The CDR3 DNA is TGTGCCAGCAGCTTAGATCTTGCCTACGAGCAGTACTTC. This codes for CASSLDLAYEQYF.

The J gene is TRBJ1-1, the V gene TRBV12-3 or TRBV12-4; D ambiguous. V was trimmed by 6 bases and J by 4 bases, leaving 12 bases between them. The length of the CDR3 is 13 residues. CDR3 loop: CASSEREGTEAFF. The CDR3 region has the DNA TGTGCCAGCAGCGAAAGGGAGGGCACTGAAGCTTTCTTT.

CDR3 DNA: TGCGCCAGCAGCCGCGTCAAAGTCGACAGTGTTGACTCTAGCAATCAGCCCCAGCATTTT. Encoded protein: CASSRVKVDSVDSSNQPQHF. V gene TRBV5-1 combines with J gene TRBJ1-5; D may be TRBD1 (5 bases). Trimming cost V 4 bases and J 0 bases, with 26 bases left between them. Germline CDR1 is SGHRS and CDR2 is YFSETQ. CDR3 length: 20 amino acids.

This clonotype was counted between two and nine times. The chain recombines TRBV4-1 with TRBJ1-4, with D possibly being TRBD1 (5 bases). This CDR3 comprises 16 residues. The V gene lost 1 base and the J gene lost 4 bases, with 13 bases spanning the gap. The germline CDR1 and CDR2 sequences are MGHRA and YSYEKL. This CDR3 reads CASSQGDSGYNEKLFF. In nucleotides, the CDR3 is TGCGCCAGCAGCCAAGGAGACAGTGGATATAATGAAAAACTGTTTTTT.

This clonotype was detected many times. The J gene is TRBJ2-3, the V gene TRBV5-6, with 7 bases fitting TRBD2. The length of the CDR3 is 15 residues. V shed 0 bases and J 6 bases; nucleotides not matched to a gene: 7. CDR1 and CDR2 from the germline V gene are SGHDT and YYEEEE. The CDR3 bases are TGTGCCAGCAGCTTGGAGGTGGGAGGGCCTGATACGCAGTATTTT. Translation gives CASSLEVGGPDTQYF.

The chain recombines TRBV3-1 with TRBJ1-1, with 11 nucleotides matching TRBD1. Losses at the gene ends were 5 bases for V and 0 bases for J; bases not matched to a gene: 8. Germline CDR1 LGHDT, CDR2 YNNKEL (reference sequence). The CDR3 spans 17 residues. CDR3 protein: CASSAPGQGEMNTEAFF. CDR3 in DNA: TGTGCCAGCAGCGCTCCGGGACAGGGGGAAATGAACACTGAAGCTTTCTTT.

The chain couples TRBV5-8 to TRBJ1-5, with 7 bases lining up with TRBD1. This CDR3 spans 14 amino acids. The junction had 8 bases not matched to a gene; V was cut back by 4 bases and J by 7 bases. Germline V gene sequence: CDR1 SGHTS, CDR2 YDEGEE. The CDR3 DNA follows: TGTGCCAGCAGCCGGACAGGACATGAACAGCCCCAGCATTTT. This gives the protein CASSRTGHEQPQHF.